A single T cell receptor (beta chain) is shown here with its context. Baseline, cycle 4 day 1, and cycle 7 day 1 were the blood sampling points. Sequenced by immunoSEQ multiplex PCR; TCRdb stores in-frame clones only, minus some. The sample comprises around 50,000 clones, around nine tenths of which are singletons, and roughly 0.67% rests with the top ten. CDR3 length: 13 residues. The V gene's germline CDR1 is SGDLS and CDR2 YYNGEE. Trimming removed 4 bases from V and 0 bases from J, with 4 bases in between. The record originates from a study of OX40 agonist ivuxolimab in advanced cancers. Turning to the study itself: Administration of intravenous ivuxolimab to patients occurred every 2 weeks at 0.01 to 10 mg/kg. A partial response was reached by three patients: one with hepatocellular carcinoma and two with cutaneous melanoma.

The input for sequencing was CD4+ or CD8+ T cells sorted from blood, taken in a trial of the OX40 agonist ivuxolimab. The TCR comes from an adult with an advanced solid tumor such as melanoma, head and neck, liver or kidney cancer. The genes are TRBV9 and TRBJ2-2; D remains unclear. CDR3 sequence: CASSSANTGELFF. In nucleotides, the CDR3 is TGTGCCAGCAGCTCGGCGAACACCGGGGAGCTGTTTTTT.